A selection of T cell receptor beta chains follows, all from one sample in a study of radiation and T cells in renal cell carcinoma. The repertoire was sequenced with immunoSEQ multiplex PCR; TCRdb's copy has only in-frame clones and lacks some. Among some 10,000 clones listed, around 60% were seen once. Specimen: tumor tissue, collected from a patient whose treatment was nephrectomy without radiotherapy. These receptors all stem from a man between 35 and 55 years old with renal cell carcinoma. CDR3s include the opening cysteine and the closing phenylalanine or tryptophan. The order of the fields is J gene, D gene, V gene, CDR3 length, clone size, CDR3 DNA, CDR3 protein. The D gene is left open where the match is weak. Only part of the rows carry a size: once, few, many, or a class if the clone is expanded.

TRBJ1-1 | TRBD1 | TRBV13 | 16 | few | TGTGCCAGCAGCTTATCAGGGGGCGTCATGAACACTGAAGCTTTCTTT | CASSLSGGVMNTEAFF
TRBJ1-2 | TRBD1 | TRBV27 | 14 | few | TGTGCCAGCAGAAAGACAGGGGTGCCCTCTGGCTACACCTTC | CASRKTGVPSGYTF
TRBJ2-3 | TRBD2 | TRBV5-1 | 19 | . | TGCGCCAGCAGCTTGATCGGACTAGCGGGAGCCCGAGGCACAGATACGCAGTATTTT | CASSLIGLAGARGTDTQYF
TRBJ2-3 | . | TRBV2 | 15 | . | TGTGCCAGCAGAAGACGTGCAGGGGAGACAGATACGCAGTATTTT | CASRRRAGETDTQYF
TRBJ1-1 | . | TRBV7-9 | 12 | few | TGTGCCAGCAGCTGGGGAAACACTGAAGCTTTCTTT | CASSWGNTEAFF
TRBJ2-7 | . | TRBV5-8 | 14 | few | TGTGCCAGCAGCCGGGAGACAGGCTCCTACGAGCAGTACTTC | CASSRETGSYEQYF
TRBJ1-1 | . | TRBV5-1 | 13 | . | TGCGCCAGCAGCTTGACAGTTTCCACTGAAGCTTTCTTT | CASSLTVSTEAFF
TRBJ2-2 | TRBD2 | TRBV10-3 | 14 | few | TGTGCCATCAATAGCGGGAGTGGTCGAGGGGAGCTGTTTTTT | CAINSGSGRGELFF
TRBJ1-1 | . | TRBV9 | 13 | . | TGTGCCAGCAGCGTAGGGGACTACACTGAAGCTTTCTTT | CASSVGDYTEAFF
TRBJ2-7 | . | TRBV5-4 | 15 | . | TGTGCCAGCAGCTCATCGGGGCAGGGGCACAACGAGCAGTACTTC | CASSSSGQGHNEQYF
TRBJ2-1 | TRBD2 | TRBV18 | 16 | . | TGTGCCAGCTCACCTCCACTAGCGGGAGGCTACAATGAGCAGTTCTTC | CASSPPLAGGYNEQFF
TRBJ2-1 | . | TRBV10-3 | 13 | . | TGTGCCATCACGACAGACAACTACAATGAGCAGTTCTTC | CAITTDNYNEQFF
TRBJ1-4 | TRBD1 | TRBV19 | 15 | . | TGTGCCAGTAGTCTGGACAGGGCAACTAATGAAAAACTGTTTTTT | CASSLDRATNEKLFF
TRBJ2-7 | TRBD2 | TRBV2 | 14 | . | TGTGCCAGCCCCCGGGCGGGAGGGCCTGTCGAGCAGTACTTC | CASPRAGGPVEQYF
TRBJ2-5 | . | TRBV11-2 | 14 | once | TGTGCCAGCAGCTTAGATCAGGGGCAAGAGACCCAGTACTTC | CASSLDQGQETQYF
TRBJ2-3 | . | TRBV28 | 16 | . | TGTGCCAGCAGTTCCCCTGCTAACCTAATCACAGATACGCAGTATTTT | CASSSPANLITDTQYF
TRBJ2-3 | . | TRBV19 | 12 | once | TGTGCCAGTAGTCGCGGGATAGATACGCAGTATTTT | CASSRGIDTQYF
TRBJ1-4 | . | TRBV7-6 | 14 | . | TGTGCCAGCAGCTCAACGGACTTTGATGAAAAACTGTTTTTT | CASSSTDFDEKLFF
TRBJ2-7 | . | TRBV5-6 | 12 | . | TGTGCCAGCAGCTTGTCCCCGGCCGAGCAGTACTTC | CASSLSPAEQYF
TRBJ2-7 | TRBD2 | TRBV9 | 16 | . | TGTGCCAGCAGCGTAGAGGGCGGGAGACACGTTTACGAGCAGTACTTC | CASSVEGGRHVYEQYF
TRBJ2-3 | . | TRBV29-1 | 13 | medium-sized | TGCAGCGTTGCCGGGGACTTTTCAGATACGCAGTATTTT | CSVAGDFSDTQYF
TRBJ2-7 | . | TRBV7-6 | 17 | large | TGTGCCAGCAGCTCGCTGAAGGACGGGACTCCGACCTACGAGCAGTACTTC | CASSSLKDGTPTYEQYF
TRBJ2-7 | TRBD1 | TRBV5-1 | 14 | . | TGCGCCAGCAGCCCGGACAGGGTGGAGGGTGAGCAGTACTTC | CASSPDRVEGEQYF
TRBJ2-5 | TRBD2 | TRBV19 | 15 | . | TGTGCCAGTAATGAAGCGGGAGGGCCGCGTGAGACCCAGTACTTC | CASNEAGGPRETQYF
TRBJ2-1 | TRBD2 | TRBV4-2 | 16 | . | TGTGCCAGCAGCCAAGAGCGAGCGGGAGTTGACAATGAGCAGTTCTTC | CASSQERAGVDNEQFF
TRBJ1-1 | . | TRBV30 | 15 | . | TGTGCCAACCAAAGACTATCTCCCCTGAACACTGAAGCTTTCTTT | CANQRLSPLNTEAFF
TRBJ2-1 | . | TRBV27 | 15 | . | TGTGCCAGCAGTGCCCCAGGAAGGACCTACAATGAGCAGTTCTTC | CASSAPGRTYNEQFF
TRBJ2-3 | TRBD2 | TRBV6-4 | 15 | . | TGTGCCAGCAGTGACTCGGAGGGAGGGCCAGATACGCAGTATTTT | CASSDSEGGPDTQYF
TRBJ2-3 | . | TRBV5-4 | 16 | . | TGTGCCAGCAGCTTGGAAGGGAGTGCTAGCACAGATACGCAGTATTTT | CASSLEGSASTDTQYF
TRBJ2-5 | TRBD2 | TRBV15 | 16 | . | TGTGCCACCAGCAGAGATAAGACTAGCGGCCAAGAGACCCAGTACTTC | CATSRDKTSGQETQYF
TRBJ1-2 | TRBD1 | TRBV30 | 13 | few | TGTGCCTGGAGCAGGGACAGCCTCTATGGCTACACCTTC | CAWSRDSLYGYTF
TRBJ2-7 | . | TRBV28 | 12 | . | TGTGCCAGCAAGGGCAGTTCCTACGAGCAGTACTTC | CASKGSSYEQYF
TRBJ1-5 | TRBD1 | TRBV2 | 16 | . | TGTGCCAGCAGTGAAGACCGGGACAGAGCTTTTCAGCCCCAGCATTTT | CASSEDRDRAFQPQHF
TRBJ1-2 | TRBD1 | TRBV4-2 | 15 | few | TGTGCCAGCAGCCAAGCGGGACAGGGGTTTTATGGCTACACCTTC | CASSQAGQGFYGYTF
TRBJ2-3 | . | TRBV4-3 | 17 | . | TGCGCCAGCAGCCAAGACTCACGGGGGTTTGGCACAGATACGCAGTATTTT | CASSQDSRGFGTDTQYF
TRBJ2-1 | TRBD2 | TRBV4-1 | 21 | . | TGCGCCAGCAGCCAAAATGACCCGGGACTAGCGGTATCGAGCTCCTACAATGAGCAGTTCTTC | CASSQNDPGLAVSSSYNEQFF
TRBJ2-2 | . | TRBV4-3 | 14 | . | TGCGCCAGCAGCCAAGTTGGAGGGACCGGGGAGCTGTTTTTT | CASSQVGGTGELFF
TRBJ1-1 | . | TRBV6-5 | 13 | once | TGTGCCAGCAACCTTAGAGGGGGTACTGAAGCTTTCTTT | CASNLRGGTEAFF
TRBJ2-7 | . | TRBV15 | 16 | . | TGTGCCACCAGCAGAGATATAGGCAGGCGGACCTCCGAGCAGTACTTC | CATSRDIGRRTSEQYF
TRBJ2-4 | . | TRBV6-5 | 15 | once | TGTGCCAGCAGTTACTCGAGGGGGGGTCGGGACATTCAGTACTTC | CASSYSRGGRDIQYF
TRBJ1-5 | . | TRBV6-5 | 14 | . | TGTGCCAGCACCCGAAGGCATAGCAATCAGCCCCAGCATTTT | CASTRRHSNQPQHF
TRBJ1-1 | . | TRBV4-1 | 13 | few | TGCGCCAGCAGCCTATCCAAGGCCACTGAAGCTTTCTTT | CASSLSKATEAFF
TRBJ2-6 | . | TRBV9 | 16 | . | TGTGCCAGCAGCGCCCCCAGGGCGACTGGGGCCAACGTCCTGACTTTC | CASSAPRATGANVLTF
TRBJ1-2 | . | TRBV7-9 | 15 | few | TGTGCCAGCAGCCCTACCGACGGGGGTCTCTATGGCTACACCTTC | CASSPTDGGLYGYTF
TRBJ1-2 | . | TRBV27 | 15 | . | TGTGCCAGCAGGCAAATATCCACTGAAACGAGGGGCTACACCTTC | CASRQISTETRGYTF
TRBJ2-1 | . | TRBV19 | 11 | . | TGTGCCAGTAGTGGGGTATCCGAGCAGTTCTTC | CASSGVSEQFF
TRBJ1-2 | . | TRBV6-1 | 15 | medium-sized | TGTGCCAGCAGTGAAGCGGCAGGCTGGAACTATGGCTACACCTTC | CASSEAAGWNYGYTF
TRBJ1-2 | . | TRBV5-1 | 13 | . | TGCGCCAGCAGCTTCACCTTCGGGGATGGCTACACCTTC | CASSFTFGDGYTF
TRBJ2-7 | TRBD2 | TRBV6-5 | 15 | once | TGTGCCAGCAGCCCGGGACTAGCGGGAGTGTACGAGCAGTACTTC | CASSPGLAGVYEQYF
TRBJ2-5 | TRBD2 | TRBV2 | 15 | . | TGTGCCAGCATTAGCGGGACTAGCCGGCAAGAGACCCAGTACTTC | CASISGTSRQETQYF
TRBJ1-2 | . | TRBV4-1 | 16 | . | TGCGCCAGCAGCCAAGATCCGAGCCTCCCCGGCGAGGGCTACACCTTC | CASSQDPSLPGEGYTF
TRBJ2-3 | TRBD1 | TRBV30 | 15 | . | TGTGCCTGGAGTGTACTCCGACAGGGCCCAGATACGCAGTATTTT | CAWSVLRQGPDTQYF
TRBJ2-1 | TRBD2 | TRBV5-4 | 15 | . | TGTGCCAGCAGCTTCGAGCTAGCGGGAGTGAATGAGCAGTTCTTC | CASSFELAGVNEQFF
TRBJ2-7 | . | TRBV11-2 | 13 | . | TGTGCCAGCAGCCCAGGGGTGGGGTACGAGCAGTACTTC | CASSPGVGYEQYF
TRBJ2-5 | . | TRBV19 | 12 | . | TGTGCCAGTAAACAGGGTGGGGAGACCCAGTACTTC | CASKQGGETQYF
TRBJ2-7 | TRBD1 | TRBV7-2 | 15 | medium-sized | TGTGCCAGCAGTTCCGGGACAGCCTACTCCTACGAGCAGTACTTC | CASSSGTAYSYEQYF